This T cell receptor (beta chain) was recorded in a study of shared clonotypes between healthy human individuals. There are many counts of this clone. Antigen unknown. Only in-frame clones appear in the TCRdb table, and some are missing; sequencing was by immunoSEQ multiplex PCR. The table lists about 99,000 clones, roughly 50% of them singletons. Recent vaccinations or acute infections were absent in the healthy HIV-negative adult donors. The study, taken as a whole, reports: An effect of sequencing depth on clonotype sharing among donors was expected.

The sequencing input was PBMCs. The sequence came from a woman between 40 and 55 years old in good health. Some clones in this sample may be carry-over from other donors' samples.

CDR3 in DNA: TGTGCCAGCAGTCCCAGGGGGACTAGCGGGAGTTTGTTACACGAGCAGTACTTC. This codes for CASSPRGTSGSLLHEQYF. The rearrangement joins TRBV7-9 to TRBJ2-7; 14 bases map to TRBD2. Germline V gene data show CDR1 as SEHNR and CDR2 as FQNEAQ (reference sequence). The CDR3 loop spans 18 amino acids. J lost 5 bases, V lost 6 bases, and 15 bases had no gene match.